The source of this T cell receptor (beta chain) is a study of blood T cell repertoires in COVID-19. Study at large: Donors in the United States, Italy and Spain gave samples during acute or convalescent COVID-19.

The CDR3 is 14 amino acids. V was cut by 5 bases and J by 1 base, with 11 bases left in between. Germline V gene sequence: CDR1 MNHEY, CDR2 SVGAGI. Patients of the Seattle cohort, enrolled during active infection, were followed longitudinally. As handled by the study authors: Using reference gene primer amplification, nucleated cell counts were estimated. Only in-frame clones appear in the TCRdb table, and some are missing; sequencing was by immunoSEQ multiplex PCR. V and J calls plus clone size are reproduced from that table; the DNA served to infer D and trimming. The data hold around 310,000 clones, with almost 90% observed a single time.

The receptor comes from a middle-aged woman with COVID-19, enrolled during active disease. The sample was peripheral blood. The V call is TRBV6-5, the J call TRBJ2-5; D perhaps matches TRBD1 (7 bases). For the CDR3, the DNA is TGTGCCAGCAGTCGACAGGGACTCCAAGAGACCCAGTACTTC. Translated, it gives CASSRQGLQETQYF.